A selection of T cell receptor beta chains follows, all from one sample in a study of CD4 T cell repertoires in COVID-19. Their antigens remain unidentified. Clones were sequenced by immunoSEQ multiplex PCR, and TCRdb holds only the in-frame ones, with some missing. The table records some 420 clones, roughly 24% of them present only once. Sequenced here: effector memory CD4+ T cells, cultured in vitro, sampled after recovery from COVID-19. The receptors originated from a human donor who had COVID-19. Both conserved end residues are part of each CDR3. A D gene is named only where the DNA matches it firmly. Rows give clone size only sometimes, using once, few, many, or a class for an expanded clone.

D: TRBD1; V: TRBV7-8; J: TRBJ2-5; size: large; CDR3: CASSTSRDRGTWTQYF; DNA: TGTGCCAGCAGCACGAGCCGGGACAGGGGAACTTGGACCCAGTACTTC
D: NA; V: TRBV2; J: TRBJ2-1; size: NA; CDR3: CASSAWGNEQFF; DNA: TGTGCCAGCAGTGCCTGGGGTAATGAGCAGTTCTTC
D: NA; V: TRBV11-2; J: TRBJ2-3; size: medium-sized; CDR3: CASSTRGRGDTQYF; DNA: TGTGCCAGCAGCACCCGGGGGCGGGGAGATACGCAGTATTTT
D: NA; V: TRBV7-8; J: TRBJ1-1; size: hyperexpanded; CDR3: CASREPQGKAFF; DNA: TGTGCCAGCAGGGAACCCCAGGGTAAAGCTTTCTTT
D: NA; V: TRBV11-2; J: TRBJ2-1; size: NA; CDR3: CASSPRGGITEQFF; DNA: TGTGCCAGCAGCCCCAGGGGCGGGATAACTGAGCAGTTCTTC
D: TRBD1; V: TRBV11-2; J: TRBJ1-2; size: NA; CDR3: CASSRDRSGDGYTF; DNA: TGTGCCAGCAGCCGGGACAGGTCTGGGGATGGCTACACCTTC
D: NA; V: TRBV4-1; J: TRBJ2-1; size: large; CDR3: CASSQDWARTYNEQFF; DNA: TGCGCCAGCAGCCAAGATTGGGCTAGGACCTACAATGAGCAGTTCTTC
D: NA; V: TRBV7-2; J: TRBJ2-3; size: few; CDR3: CASSLMALSATSTDTQYF; DNA: TGTGCCAGCAGCTTAATGGCGTTGAGCGCCACTAGCACAGATACGCAGTATTTT
D: TRBD2; V: TRBV11-1; J: TRBJ2-1; size: large; CDR3: CASSLEASSGGTQQFF; DNA: TGTGCCAGCAGCTTAGAGGCGTCTAGCGGGGGCACCCAGCAGTTCTTC
D: TRBD1; V: TRBV5-1; J: TRBJ1-3; size: NA; CDR3: CASSSGQLSGNTIYF; DNA: TGCGCCAGCAGCTCGGGACAGCTCTCTGGAAACACCATATATTTT
D: NA; V: TRBV2; J: TRBJ1-2; size: NA; CDR3: CASSRGENYGYTF; DNA: TGTGCCAGCAGTCGTGGGGAAAACTATGGCTACACCTTC
D: NA; V: TRBV6-2/TRBV6-3; J: TRBJ1-1; size: NA; CDR3: CASSSPTDRRNTEAFF; DNA: TGTGCCAGCAGTTCTCCGACCGACAGGCGGAACACTGAAGCTTTCTTT
D: NA; V: TRBV21-1; J: TRBJ1-3; size: medium-sized; CDR3: CASSRQGMMDTIYF; DNA: TGTGCCAGCAGCAGACAGGGTATGATGGACACCATATATTTT
D: TRBD2; V: TRBV3-1/TRBV3-2; J: TRBJ2-5; size: medium-sized; CDR3: CASSATSGRAGETQYF; DNA: TGTGCCAGCAGCGCGACTAGCGGGAGGGCCGGGGAGACCCAGTACTTC
D: TRBD1; V: TRBV6-6; J: TRBJ1-1; size: large; CDR3: CASTSRTGLTEAFF; DNA: TGTGCCAGCACCTCGCGGACAGGGCTGACTGAAGCTTTCTTT
D: NA; V: TRBV7-2; J: TRBJ2-2; size: large; CDR3: CASRGQLLNTGELFF; DNA: TGTGCCAGCAGAGGTCAGTTACTGAACACCGGGGAGCTGTTTTTT
D: NA; V: TRBV5-6; J: TRBJ2-4; size: NA; CDR3: CASSLEISGRAKNIQYF; DNA: TGTGCCAGCAGCTTGGAGATAAGTGGGAGGGCCAAAAACATTCAGTACTTC
D: TRBD1; V: TRBV11-1; J: TRBJ1-2; size: medium-sized; CDR3: CASSLGTGNGYTF; DNA: TGTGCCAGCAGTCTCGGGACAGGAAACGGCTACACCTTC
D: NA; V: TRBV11-3; J: TRBJ1-1; size: few; CDR3: CASSLGVGGETEAFF; DNA: TGTGCCAGCAGCCTAGGTGTTGGGGGTGAAACTGAAGCTTTCTTT
D: TRBD1; V: TRBV24-1; J: TRBJ1-4; size: few; CDR3: CATSRGTGGPVEKLFF; DNA: TGTGCCACCAGCCGGGGGACAGGGGGCCCCGTTGAAAAACTGTTTTTT
D: NA; V: TRBV7-3; J: TRBJ2-2; size: few; CDR3: CASSLSGTGELFF; DNA: TGTGCCAGCAGCTTGTCGGGAACCGGGGAGCTGTTTTTT
D: TRBD1; V: TRBV6-6; J: TRBJ1-1; size: few; CDR3: CASSRPGQGATEAFF; DNA: TGTGCCAGCAGTCGACCGGGACAGGGGGCCACTGAAGCTTTCTTT
D: NA; V: TRBV12-3/TRBV12-4; J: TRBJ2-5; size: large; CDR3: CASSFSRGTQYF; DNA: TGTGCCAGCAGTTTTAGCCGGGGGACTCAGTACTTC
D: NA; V: TRBV29-1; J: TRBJ1-2; size: once; CDR3: CSVEDGRYGYTF; DNA: TGCAGCGTTGAAGATGGTCGCTATGGCTACACCTTC
D: TRBD2; V: TRBV7-3; J: TRBJ2-1; size: medium-sized; CDR3: CASSKERGGLEQFF; DNA: TGTGCCAGCAGCAAGGAGCGGGGAGGGCTTGAGCAGTTCTTC
D: TRBD1; V: TRBV11-3; J: TRBJ1-2; size: NA; CDR3: CASSRDRLSARTF; DNA: TGTGCCAGCAGCCGGGACAGACTCTCGGCTCGGACCTTC
D: NA; V: TRBV18; J: TRBJ2-7; size: few; CDR3: CASSPRDPGSYEQYF; DNA: TGTGCCAGCTCACCCCGGGACCCGGGGTCCTACGAGCAGTACTTC
D: TRBD1; V: TRBV6-5; J: TRBJ1-4; size: NA; CDR3: CASTGQGAPNEKLFF; DNA: TGTGCCAGCACCGGACAGGGGGCTCCTAATGAAAAACTGTTTTTT
D: TRBD2; V: TRBV19; J: TRBJ2-5; size: medium-sized; CDR3: CARGTSGRGETQYF; DNA: TGTGCCAGGGGGACTAGCGGGAGAGGGGAGACCCAGTACTTC
D: NA; V: TRBV11-3; J: TRBJ2-1; size: few; CDR3: CASSLVLDEQFF; DNA: TGTGCCAGCAGCTTAGTTCTAGATGAGCAGTTCTTC